These 10 T cell receptor beta chains were all obtained from the same sample, sequenced in a study of blood T cells in healthy people across ages. For the second PCR, which ran for about 6 to 11 cycles, a sample-barcoded 5' primer and a J-beta primer mix were used. TCRdb redid the calling of the 5' RACE reads with MiXCR, one entry per CDR3 protein. The repertoire holds approximately 1,000,000 distinct CDR3 sequences, more than 30% seen once, with under 15% in the top ten. The sequenced sample consisted of blood. The source is a man between 18 and 35 years old in good health.

This clonotype was observed a handful of times. The chain couples TRBV10-3 to TRBJ1-1, with 7 nucleotides matching TRBD1. The CDR3 contains 13 residues. V shed 7 bases and J 6 bases; nucleotides not matched to a gene: 8. CDR1 is ENHRY, CDR2 SYGVKD, per germline. CDR3 DNA: TGTGCCATCATGGAGGGGGCGAGCCCTGAAGCTTTCTTT. Amino acids: CAIMEGASPEAFF.

This clonotype was observed many times. In nucleotides, the CDR3 is TGCAGTGCTAGAGATAGTCTTACAGATACGCAGTATTTT. Its translation is CSARDSLTDTQYF. This rearrangement joins TRBV20-1 to TRBJ2-3, with unresolved D. Trimming left V 0 bases short and J 3 bases short, with 7 bases between. CDR1 is DFQATT, CDR2 SNEGSKA, per germline (reference sequence). The CDR3 covers 13 residues.

The genes are TRBV7-2 and TRBJ1-2; 10 bases map to TRBD1. This CDR3 contains 14 residues. The V gene's germline CDR1 is SGHTA and CDR2 FQGNSA. J lost 4 bases, V lost 4 bases, and 3 bases had no gene match. This CDR3 reads CASSWDRGTYGYTF. CDR3 coding DNA: TGTGCCAGCAGCTGGGACAGGGGTACCTATGGCTACACCTTC.

V is TRBV4-1 and J is TRBJ1-5; TRBD1 matches 8 bases. Trimming cost V 4 bases and J 6 bases; bases outside gene matches: 8. The CDR3 is 15 amino acids. CDR1 and CDR2 from the germline V gene are MGHRA and YSYEKL. CDR3 sequence reads: CASSLDRGWGQPQHF. The CDR3, as DNA: TGCGCCAGCAGCCTCGACAGGGGATGGGGTCAGCCCCAGCATTTT.

CDR3 loop: CSAVLGTEAFF. The CDR3 bases are TGCAGTGCCGTCCTTGGCACTGAAGCTTTCTTT. The chain employs TRBV20-1 and TRBJ1-1; D gene unclear. Germline values: CDR1 DFQATT, CDR2 SNEGSKA (reference sequence). The V gene lost 6 bases and the J gene lost 4 bases, with 9 bases spanning the gap. This CDR3 has 11 amino acids.

This sequence joins TRBV7-7 and TRBJ2-5; TRBD1 is a possible D gene (6 bases). The end of the DNA fits TRBJ2-1 better, so the J call may be wrong. CDR3 length equals 14 residues. Germline V gene data show CDR1 as SSHAT and CDR2 as FNYEAQ (reference sequence). CDR3 DNA: TGTGCCAGCAGCTCCGACAGGTACCAAGAGACCCAGTTCTTC. This codes for CASSSDRYQETQFF.

Comments on this clonotype: A junction end diverges from the germline sequence, so it may reflect a read error. This chain connects TRBV2 to TRBJ2-3, with D maybe TRBD2 (5 bases). The CDR3 covers 16 residues. CDR1 is SNHLY, CDR2 FYNNEI, per germline. The CDR3 DNA sequence: TGTGCCAGCAGTGAAATCCGAATGGAGGTCTCAGATACGGAGTATTTT. Its translation is CASSEIRMEVSDTEYF. The complete variable domain, with remaining parts taken from reference TRBV2 and TRBJ2-3, reads EPEVTQTPSHQVTQMGQEVILRCVPISNHLYFYWYRQILGQKVEFLVSFYNNEISEKSEIFDDQFSVERPDGSNFTLKIRSTKLEDSAMYFCASSEIRMEVSDTEYFGPGTRLTVL.

The chain joins TRBV6-6 to TRBJ2-3, with 10 bases aligning to TRBD1. The V gene's germline CDR1 is MNHNY and CDR2 SVGAGI (reference sequence). The CDR3 length is 16 residues. V lost 8 bases to trimming and J lost 1 base; unmatched junction nucleotides: 9. CDR3 sequence reads: CASLTGGYIGTDTQYF. The CDR3 DNA reads TGTGCCAGCCTGACAGGGGGCTACATCGGCACAGATACGCAGTATTTT.

This clonotype has only a few counts. The genes are TRBV5-1 and TRBJ2-3; 10 bases align to TRBD2. The CDR3 extends over 16 amino acids. V lost 4 bases, J lost 0 bases, and 5 bases stayed unmatched. Germline CDR1 is SGHRS and CDR2 is YFSETQ. The CDR3 sequence is CASSVTSGASTDTQYF. DNA of the CDR3: TGCGCCAGCAGCGTTACTAGCGGGGCTAGCACAGATACGCAGTATTTT.

Of note for this clonotype: Compared with germline, one end of the junction differs, possibly owing to a read error. The chain couples TRBV6-4 to TRBJ2-3; no clear D. Germline V gene sequence: CDR1 MRHNA, CDR2 SNTAGT. This CDR3 has 15 residues. DNA of the CDR3: TGTGCCAGCAGTCCCAATCCTCTCCGCGGAGATACGCGGTATTTT. Amino acid sequence: CASSPNPLRGDTRYF.